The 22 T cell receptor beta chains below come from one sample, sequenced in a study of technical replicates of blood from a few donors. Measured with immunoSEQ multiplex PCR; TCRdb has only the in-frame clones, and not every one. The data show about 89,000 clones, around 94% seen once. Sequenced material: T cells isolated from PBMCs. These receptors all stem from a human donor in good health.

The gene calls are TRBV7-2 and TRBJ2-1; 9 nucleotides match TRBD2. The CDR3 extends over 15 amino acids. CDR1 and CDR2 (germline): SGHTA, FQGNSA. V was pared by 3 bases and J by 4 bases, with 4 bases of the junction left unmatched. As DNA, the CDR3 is TGTGCCAGCAGCTTTCGGCGGGGGGGGTACAATGAGCAGTTCTTC. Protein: CASSFRRGGYNEQFF.

The CDR3 nucleotides read TGTGCCAGCGACAGGGGCGTAGGAAACACCATATATTTT. Encoded protein: CASDRGVGNTIYF. The chain recombines TRBV6-1 with TRBJ1-3, with 8 bases identical to TRBD1. V gave up 8 bases and J gave up 4 bases; unmatched junction bases: 4. There are 13 residues in the CDR3. Germline V CDR1 and CDR2: MNHNS, SASEGT.

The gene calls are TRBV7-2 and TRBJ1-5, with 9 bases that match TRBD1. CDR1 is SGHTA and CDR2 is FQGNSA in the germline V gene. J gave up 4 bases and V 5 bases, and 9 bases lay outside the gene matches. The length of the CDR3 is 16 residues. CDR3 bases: TGTGCCAGCAGCCCCACAGGGGGCGGTTCTAATCAGCCCCAGCATTTT. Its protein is CASSPTGGGSNQPQHF.

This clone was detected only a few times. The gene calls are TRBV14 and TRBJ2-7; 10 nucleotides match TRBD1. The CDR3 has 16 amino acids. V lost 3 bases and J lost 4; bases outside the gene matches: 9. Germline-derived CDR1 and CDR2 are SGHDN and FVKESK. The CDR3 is CASSHLPGQGTYEQYF. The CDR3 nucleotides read TGTGCCAGCAGCCACCTACCGGGACAGGGGACTTACGAGCAGTACTTC.

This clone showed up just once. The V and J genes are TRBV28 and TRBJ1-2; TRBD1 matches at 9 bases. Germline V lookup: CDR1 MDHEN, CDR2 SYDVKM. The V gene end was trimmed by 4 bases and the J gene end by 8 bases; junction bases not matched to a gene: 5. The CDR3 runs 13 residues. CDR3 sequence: CASSSGQGRGYTF. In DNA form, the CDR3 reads TGTGCCAGCAGTTCGGGACAGGGTAGGGGCTACACCTTC.

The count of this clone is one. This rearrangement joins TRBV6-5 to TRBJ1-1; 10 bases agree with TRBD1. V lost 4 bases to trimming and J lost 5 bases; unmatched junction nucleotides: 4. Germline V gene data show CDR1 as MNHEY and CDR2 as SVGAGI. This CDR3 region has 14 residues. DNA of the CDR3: TGTGCCAGCAGTTGGGGACAGGGGCAAACTGAAGCTTTCTTT. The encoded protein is CASSWGQGQTEAFF.

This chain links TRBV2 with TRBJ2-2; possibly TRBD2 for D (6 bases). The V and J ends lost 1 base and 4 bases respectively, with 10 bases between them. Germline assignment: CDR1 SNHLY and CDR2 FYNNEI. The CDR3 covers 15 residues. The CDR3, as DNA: TGTGCCAGCAGTGAAGTTGGAGGGTCCACCGGGGAGCTGTTTTTT. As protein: CASSEVGGSTGELFF.

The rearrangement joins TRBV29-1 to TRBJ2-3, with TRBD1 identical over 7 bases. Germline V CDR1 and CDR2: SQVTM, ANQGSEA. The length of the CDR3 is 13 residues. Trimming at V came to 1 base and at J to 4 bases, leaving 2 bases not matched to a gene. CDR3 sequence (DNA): TGCAGCGTTGAAGTAGGGGGCGCAGATACGCAGTATTTT. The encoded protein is CSVEVGGADTQYF.

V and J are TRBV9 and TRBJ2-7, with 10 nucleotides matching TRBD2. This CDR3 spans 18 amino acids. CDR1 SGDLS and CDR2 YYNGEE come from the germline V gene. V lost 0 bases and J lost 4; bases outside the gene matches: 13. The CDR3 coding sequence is TGTGCCAGCAGCGTAGCCGAAGACCGACCGGGACTAGCGTACGAGCAGTACTTC. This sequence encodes CASSVAEDRPGLAYEQYF.

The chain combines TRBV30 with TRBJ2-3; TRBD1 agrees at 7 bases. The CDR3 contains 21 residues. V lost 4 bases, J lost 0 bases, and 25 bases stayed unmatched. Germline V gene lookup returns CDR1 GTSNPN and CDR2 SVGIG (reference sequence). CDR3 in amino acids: CAWTVEPGTADYLTSTDTQYF. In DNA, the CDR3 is TGTGCCTGGACTGTTGAACCTGGGACAGCCGATTATCTAACCAGCACAGATACGCAGTATTTT.

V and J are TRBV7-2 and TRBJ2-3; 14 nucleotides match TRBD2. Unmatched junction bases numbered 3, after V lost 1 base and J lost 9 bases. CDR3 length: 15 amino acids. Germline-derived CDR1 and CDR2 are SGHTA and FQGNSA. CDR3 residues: CASSLGLAGGQTQYF. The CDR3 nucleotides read TGTGCCAGCAGCTTAGGACTAGCGGGGGGGCAGACGCAGTATTTT.

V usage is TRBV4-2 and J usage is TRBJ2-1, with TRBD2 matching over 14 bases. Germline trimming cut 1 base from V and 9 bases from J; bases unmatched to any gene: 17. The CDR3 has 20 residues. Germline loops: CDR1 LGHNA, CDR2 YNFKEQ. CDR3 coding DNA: TGTGCCAGCAGCCAAGGCGGCTCGACTAGCGGGGGGGCAGTTTATCCTGAGCAGTTCTTC. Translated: CASSQGGSTSGGAVYPEQFF.

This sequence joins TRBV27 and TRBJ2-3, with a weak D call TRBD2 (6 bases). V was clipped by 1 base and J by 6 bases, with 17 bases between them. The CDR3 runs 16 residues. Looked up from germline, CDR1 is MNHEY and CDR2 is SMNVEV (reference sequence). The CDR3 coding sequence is TGTGCCAGCAGTTTATGGTTGGCGGGGCCAGCGGATACGCAGTATTTT. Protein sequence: CASSLWLAGPADTQYF.

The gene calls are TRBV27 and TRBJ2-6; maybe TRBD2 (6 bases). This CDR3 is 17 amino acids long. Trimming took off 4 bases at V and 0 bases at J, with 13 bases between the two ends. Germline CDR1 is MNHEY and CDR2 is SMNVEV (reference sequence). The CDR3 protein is CASSYEGGSSGANVLTF. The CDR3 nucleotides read TGTGCCAGCAGTTATGAGGGAGGCTCCTCTGGGGCCAACGTCCTGACTTTC.

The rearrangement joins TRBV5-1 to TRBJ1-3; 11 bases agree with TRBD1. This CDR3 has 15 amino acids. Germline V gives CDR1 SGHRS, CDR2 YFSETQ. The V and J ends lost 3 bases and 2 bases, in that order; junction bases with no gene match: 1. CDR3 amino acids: CASSSGQGAGNTIYF. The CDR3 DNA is TGCGCCAGCAGCTCGGGACAGGGGGCTGGAAACACCATATATTTT.

DNA for the CDR3: TGTGCCAGCAGTTACTCGTCGGGGGGCAGCGAGCAGTACTTC. Encoded protein: CASSYSSGGSEQYF. The chain employs TRBV6-5 and TRBJ2-7, with a possible D match to TRBD2 (7 bases). V was trimmed by 0 bases and J by 6 bases, leaving 12 bases between them. Germline V gives CDR1 MNHEY, CDR2 SVGAGI. This CDR3 is built from 14 residues.

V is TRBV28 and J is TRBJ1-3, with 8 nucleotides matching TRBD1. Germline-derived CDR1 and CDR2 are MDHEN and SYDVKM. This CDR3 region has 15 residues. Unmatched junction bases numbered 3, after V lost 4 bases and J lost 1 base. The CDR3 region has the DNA TGTGCCAGCAGTTCCGGACAGGGTTCTGGAAACACCATATATTTT. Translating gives CASSSGQGSGNTIYF. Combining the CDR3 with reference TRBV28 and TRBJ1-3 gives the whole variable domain DVKVTQSSRYLVKRTGEKVFLECVQDMDHENMFWYRQDPGLGLRLIYFSYDVKMKEKGDIPEGYSVSREKKERFSLILESASTNQTSMYLCASSSGQGSGNTIYFGEGSWLTVV.

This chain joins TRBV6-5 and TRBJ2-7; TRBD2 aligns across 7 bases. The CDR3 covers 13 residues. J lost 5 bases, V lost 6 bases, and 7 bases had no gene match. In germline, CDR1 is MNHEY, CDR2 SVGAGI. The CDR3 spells CASSPRGVHEQYF. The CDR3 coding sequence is TGTGCCAGCAGCCCCCGGGGGGTCCACGAGCAGTACTTC.

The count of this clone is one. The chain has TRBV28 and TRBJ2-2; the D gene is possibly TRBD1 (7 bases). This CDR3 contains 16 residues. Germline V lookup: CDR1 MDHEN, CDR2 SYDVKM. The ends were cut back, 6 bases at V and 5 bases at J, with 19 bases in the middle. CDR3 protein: CASRTGQAGGTGELFF. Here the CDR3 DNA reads TGTGCCAGCAGGACAGGGCAGGCCGGAGGGACCGGGGAGCTGTTTTTT.

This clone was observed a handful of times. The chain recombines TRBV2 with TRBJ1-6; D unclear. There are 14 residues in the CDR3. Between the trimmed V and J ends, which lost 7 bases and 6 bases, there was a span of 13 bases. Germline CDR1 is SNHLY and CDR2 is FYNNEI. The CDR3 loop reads CASIPDTFNSPLHF. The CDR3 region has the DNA TGTGCCAGCATCCCCGACACTTTTAATTCACCCCTCCACTTT.

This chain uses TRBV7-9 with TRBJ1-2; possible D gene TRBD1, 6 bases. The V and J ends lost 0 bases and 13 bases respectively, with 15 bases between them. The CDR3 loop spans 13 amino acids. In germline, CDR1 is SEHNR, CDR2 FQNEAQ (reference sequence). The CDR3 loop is CASSLAGADDRTF. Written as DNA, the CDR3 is TGTGCCAGCAGCTTAGCGGGGGCAGACGATCGCACCTTC.

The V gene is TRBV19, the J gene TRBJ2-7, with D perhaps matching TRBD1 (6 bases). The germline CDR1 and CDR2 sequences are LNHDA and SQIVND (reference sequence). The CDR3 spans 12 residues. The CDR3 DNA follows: TGTGCTTCGTCAGAGGGGGCCTACGAGCAGTACTTC. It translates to CASSEGAYEQYF.